This T cell receptor (beta chain) is from a study of T cells in Graves' hyperthyroidism and ophthalmopathy. There were TCR beta CDR3 regions amplified from RNA transcripts. Initially, a first-round RT-PCR of the TCR CDR3 employed the HTBI primer set. TCRdb fed the multiplex PCR reads into MiXCR, producing one record per CDR3 protein. The sample consists of some 720,000 distinct CDR3 sequences, around 17% of them appearing once. This CDR3 contains 16 residues. Germline CDR1 is DFQATT and CDR2 is SNEGSKA (reference sequence). Trimming took 0 bases from V and 10 from J; bases not matched to a gene: 10. Diagnoses were established using clinical symptoms, serum thyroxine and TRAb, thyroid ultrasound and orbital computed tomography. This clonotype was recorded a few times.

The clonotype was recovered from a man in his late teens or twenties with Graves' hyperthyroidism. This sequence joins TRBV20-1 and TRBJ2-1, with TRBD2 matching over 12 bases. Sequenced material: blood. CDR3 bases: TGCAGTGCTAGAGATTTTCTAGCGGGAGGGCCCGGCGAGCAGTTCTTC. Its translation: CSARDFLAGGPGEQFF.